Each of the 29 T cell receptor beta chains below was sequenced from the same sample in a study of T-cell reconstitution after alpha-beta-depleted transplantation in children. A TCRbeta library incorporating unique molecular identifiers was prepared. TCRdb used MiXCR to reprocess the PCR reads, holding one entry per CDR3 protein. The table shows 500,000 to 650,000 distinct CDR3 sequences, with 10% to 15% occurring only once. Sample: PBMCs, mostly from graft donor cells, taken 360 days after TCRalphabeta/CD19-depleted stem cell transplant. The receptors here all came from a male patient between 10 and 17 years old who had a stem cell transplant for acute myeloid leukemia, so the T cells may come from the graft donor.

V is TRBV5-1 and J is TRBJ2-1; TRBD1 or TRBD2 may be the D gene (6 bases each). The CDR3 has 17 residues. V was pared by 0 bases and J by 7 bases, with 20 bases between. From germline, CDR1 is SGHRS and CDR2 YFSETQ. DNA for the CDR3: TGCGCCAGCAGCTTGGTGGGGGGCGGACCGTGGGGAAATGAGCAGTTCTTC. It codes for CASSLVGGGPWGNEQFF.

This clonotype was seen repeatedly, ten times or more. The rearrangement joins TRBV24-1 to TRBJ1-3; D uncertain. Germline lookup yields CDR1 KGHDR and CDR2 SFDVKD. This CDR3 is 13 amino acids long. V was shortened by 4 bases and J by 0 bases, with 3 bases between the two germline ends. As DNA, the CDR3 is TGTGCCACCAGTGAGGACTCTGGAAACACCATATATTTT. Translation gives CATSEDSGNTIYF.

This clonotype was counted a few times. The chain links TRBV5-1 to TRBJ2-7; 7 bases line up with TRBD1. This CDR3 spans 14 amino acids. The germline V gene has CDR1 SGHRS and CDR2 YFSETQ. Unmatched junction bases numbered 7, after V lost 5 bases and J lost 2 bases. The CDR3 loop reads CASRTGTVTYEQYF. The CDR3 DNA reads TGCGCCAGCAGGACCGGGACAGTTACCTACGAGCAGTACTTC.

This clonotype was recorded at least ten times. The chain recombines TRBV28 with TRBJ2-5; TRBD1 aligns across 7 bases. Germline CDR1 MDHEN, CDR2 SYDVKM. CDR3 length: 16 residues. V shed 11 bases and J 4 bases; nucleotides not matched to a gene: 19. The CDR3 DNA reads TGTGCCTCCGGGACAGATGTACTAGGGTGGAGAGAGACCCAGTACTTC. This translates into CASGTDVLGWRETQYF.

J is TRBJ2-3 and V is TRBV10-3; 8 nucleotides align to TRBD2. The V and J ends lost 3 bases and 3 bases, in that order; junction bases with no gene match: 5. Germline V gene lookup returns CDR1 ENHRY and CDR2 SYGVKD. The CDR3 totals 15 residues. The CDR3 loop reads CAISDPGGPTDTQYF. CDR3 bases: TGTGCCATCAGTGACCCGGGAGGGCCGACAGATACGCAGTATTTT.

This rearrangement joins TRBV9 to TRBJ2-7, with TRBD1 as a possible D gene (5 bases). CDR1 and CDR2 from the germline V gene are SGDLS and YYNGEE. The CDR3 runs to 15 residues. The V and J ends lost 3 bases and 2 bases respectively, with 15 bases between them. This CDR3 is CASSARITGTYEQYF. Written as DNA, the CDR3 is TGTGCCAGCAGCGCCCGAATAACAGGAACCTACGAGCAGTACTTC.

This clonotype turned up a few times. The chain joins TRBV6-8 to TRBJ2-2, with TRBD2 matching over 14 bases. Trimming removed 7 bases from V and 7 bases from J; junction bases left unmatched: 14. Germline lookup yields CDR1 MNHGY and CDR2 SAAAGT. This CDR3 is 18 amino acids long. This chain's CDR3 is CASNKLPGLAGEIGELFF. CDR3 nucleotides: TGTGCCAGCAATAAACTCCCGGGACTAGCGGGAGAAATCGGGGAGCTGTTTTTT.

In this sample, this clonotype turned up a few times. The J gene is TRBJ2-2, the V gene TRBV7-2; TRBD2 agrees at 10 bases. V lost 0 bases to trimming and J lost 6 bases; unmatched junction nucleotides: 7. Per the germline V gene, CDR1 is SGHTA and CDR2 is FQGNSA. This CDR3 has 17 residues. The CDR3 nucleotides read TGTGCCAGCAGCTTAGCGATTCTTAGCGGGAGGTCCGGGGAGCTGTTTTTT. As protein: CASSLAILSGRSGELFF.

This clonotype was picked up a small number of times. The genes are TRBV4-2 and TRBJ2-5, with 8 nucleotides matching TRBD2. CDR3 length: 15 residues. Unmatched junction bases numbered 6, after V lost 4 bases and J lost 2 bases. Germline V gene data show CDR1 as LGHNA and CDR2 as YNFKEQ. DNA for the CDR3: TGTGCCAGCAGCCGATCGCGGGAGGCGCAAGAGACCCAGTACTTC. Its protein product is CASSRSREAQETQYF.

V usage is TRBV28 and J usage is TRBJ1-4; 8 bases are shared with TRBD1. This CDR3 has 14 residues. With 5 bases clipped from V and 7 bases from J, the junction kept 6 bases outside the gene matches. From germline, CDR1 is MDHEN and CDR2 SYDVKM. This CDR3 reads CASSRTGHSEKLFF. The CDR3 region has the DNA TGTGCCAGCAGTAGGACAGGGCATAGTGAAAAACTGTTTTTT.

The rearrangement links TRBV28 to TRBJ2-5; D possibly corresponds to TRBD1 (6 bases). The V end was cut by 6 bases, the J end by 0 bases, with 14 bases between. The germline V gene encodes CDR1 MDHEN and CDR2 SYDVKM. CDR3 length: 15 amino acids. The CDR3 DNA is TGTGCCAGCAGCCTGGGGGACATATACCAAGAGACCCAGTACTTC. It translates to CASSLGDIYQETQYF.

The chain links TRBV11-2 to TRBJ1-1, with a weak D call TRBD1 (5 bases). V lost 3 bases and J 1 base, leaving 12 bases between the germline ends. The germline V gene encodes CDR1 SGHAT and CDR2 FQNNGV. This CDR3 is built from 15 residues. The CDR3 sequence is CASSLAGLPNTEAFF. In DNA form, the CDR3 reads TGTGCCAGCAGCTTGGCGGGGCTTCCGAACACTGAAGCTTTCTTT. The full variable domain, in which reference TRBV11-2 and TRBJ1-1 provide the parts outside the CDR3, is EAGVAQSPRYKIIEKRQSVAFWCNPISGHATLYWYQQILGQGPKLLIQFQNNGVVDDSQLPKDRFSAERLKGVDSTLKIQPAKLEDSAVYLCASSLAGLPNTEAFFGQGTRLTVV.

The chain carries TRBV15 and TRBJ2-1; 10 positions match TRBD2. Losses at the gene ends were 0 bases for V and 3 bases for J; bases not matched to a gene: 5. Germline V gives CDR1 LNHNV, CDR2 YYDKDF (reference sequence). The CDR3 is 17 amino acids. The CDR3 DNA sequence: TGTGCCACCAGCAGAGACCCCCGACTAGCGGGCTACAATGAGCAGTTCTTC. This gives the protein CATSRDPRLAGYNEQFF.

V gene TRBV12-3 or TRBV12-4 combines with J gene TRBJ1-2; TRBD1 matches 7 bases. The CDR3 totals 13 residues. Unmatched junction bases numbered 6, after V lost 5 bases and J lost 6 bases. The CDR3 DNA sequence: TGTGCCAGCAGTCCCTGGACAGGAGATGGCTACACCTTC. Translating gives CASSPWTGDGYTF.

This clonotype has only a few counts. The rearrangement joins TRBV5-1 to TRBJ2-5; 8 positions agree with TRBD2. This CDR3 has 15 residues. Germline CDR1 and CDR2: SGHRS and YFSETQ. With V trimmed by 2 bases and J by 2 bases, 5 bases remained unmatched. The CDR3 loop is CASSLPIAGQETQYF. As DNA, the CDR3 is TGCGCCAGCAGCTTACCAATAGCGGGACAAGAGACCCAGTACTTC. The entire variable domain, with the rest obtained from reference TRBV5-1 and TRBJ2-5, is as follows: KAGVTQTPRYLIKTRGQQVTLSCSPISGHRSVSWYQQTPGQGLQFLFEYFSETQRNKGNFPGRFSGRQFSNSRSEMNVSTLELGDSALYLCASSLPIAGQETQYFGPGTRLLVL.

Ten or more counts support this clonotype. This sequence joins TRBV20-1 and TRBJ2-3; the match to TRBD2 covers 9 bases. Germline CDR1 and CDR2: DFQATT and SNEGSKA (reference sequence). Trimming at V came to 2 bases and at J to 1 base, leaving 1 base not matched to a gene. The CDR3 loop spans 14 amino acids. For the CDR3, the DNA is TGCAGTGCTAGAATAGCGGGAGGCACAGATACGCAGTATTTT. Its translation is CSARIAGGTDTQYF.

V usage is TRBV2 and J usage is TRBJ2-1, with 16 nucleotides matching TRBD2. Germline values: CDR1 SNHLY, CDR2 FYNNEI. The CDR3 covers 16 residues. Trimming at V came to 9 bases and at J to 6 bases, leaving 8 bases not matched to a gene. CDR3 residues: CARLGGLAGGPNEQFF. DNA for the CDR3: TGTGCCAGATTAGGGGGACTAGCGGGAGGGCCCAATGAGCAGTTCTTC.

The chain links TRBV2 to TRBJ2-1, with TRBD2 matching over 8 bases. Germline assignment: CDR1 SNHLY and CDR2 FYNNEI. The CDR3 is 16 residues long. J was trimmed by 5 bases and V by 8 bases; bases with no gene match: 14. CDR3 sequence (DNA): TGTGCCAGCGTGGAGGCTAGCGGGTTATGGGACAATGAGCAGTTCTTC. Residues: CASVEASGLWDNEQFF.

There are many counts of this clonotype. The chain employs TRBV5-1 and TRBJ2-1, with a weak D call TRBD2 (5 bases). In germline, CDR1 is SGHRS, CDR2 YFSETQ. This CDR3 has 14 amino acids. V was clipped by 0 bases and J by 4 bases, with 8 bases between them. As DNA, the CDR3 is TGCGCCAGCAGCTTGGTTCGGGGATACAATGAGCAGTTCTTC. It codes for CASSLVRGYNEQFF.

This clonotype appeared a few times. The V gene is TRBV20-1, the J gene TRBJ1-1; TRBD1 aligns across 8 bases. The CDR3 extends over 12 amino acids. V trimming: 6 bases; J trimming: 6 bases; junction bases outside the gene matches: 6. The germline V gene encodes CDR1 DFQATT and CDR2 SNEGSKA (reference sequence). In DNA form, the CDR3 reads TGCAGTGCGGACTGGGGACAGGCTGAAGCTTTCTTT. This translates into CSADWGQAEAFF.

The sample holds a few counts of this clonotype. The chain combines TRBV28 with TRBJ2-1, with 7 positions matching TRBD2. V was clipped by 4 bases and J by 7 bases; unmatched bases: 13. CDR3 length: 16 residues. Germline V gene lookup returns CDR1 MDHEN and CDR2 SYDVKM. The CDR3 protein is CASSSIDWGEGNEQFF. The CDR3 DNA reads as TGTGCCAGCAGTTCCATCGATTGGGGGGAGGGGAATGAGCAGTTCTTC.

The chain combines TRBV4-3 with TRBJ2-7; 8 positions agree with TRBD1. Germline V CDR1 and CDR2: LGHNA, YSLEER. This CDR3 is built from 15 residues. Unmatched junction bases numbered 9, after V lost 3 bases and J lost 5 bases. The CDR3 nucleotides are TGCGCCAGCAGCCAGCAGGGGGCTAGCCCCCACGAGCAGTACTTC. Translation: CASSQQGASPHEQYF.

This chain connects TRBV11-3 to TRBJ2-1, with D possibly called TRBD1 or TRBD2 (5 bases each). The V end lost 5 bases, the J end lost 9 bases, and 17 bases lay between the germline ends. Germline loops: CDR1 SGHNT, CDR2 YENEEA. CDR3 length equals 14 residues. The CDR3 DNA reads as TGTGCCAGCAGCCGGGACCACGGCCTCGCTGAGCAGTTCTTC. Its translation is CASSRDHGLAEQFF.

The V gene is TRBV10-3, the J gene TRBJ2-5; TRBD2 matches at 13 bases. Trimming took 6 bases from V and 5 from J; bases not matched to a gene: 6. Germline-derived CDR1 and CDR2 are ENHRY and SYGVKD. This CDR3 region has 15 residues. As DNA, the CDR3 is TGTGCCATCAGCGGACTAGCGGGAGTTAAGGAGACCCAGTACTTC. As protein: CAISGLAGVKETQYF.

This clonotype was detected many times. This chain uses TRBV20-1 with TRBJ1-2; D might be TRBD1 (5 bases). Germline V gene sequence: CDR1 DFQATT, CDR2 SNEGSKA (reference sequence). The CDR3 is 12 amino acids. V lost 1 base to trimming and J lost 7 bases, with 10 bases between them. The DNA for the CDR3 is TGCAGTGCTAGAGGGGGAGGGGCTGGCTACACCTTC. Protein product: CSARGGGAGYTF.

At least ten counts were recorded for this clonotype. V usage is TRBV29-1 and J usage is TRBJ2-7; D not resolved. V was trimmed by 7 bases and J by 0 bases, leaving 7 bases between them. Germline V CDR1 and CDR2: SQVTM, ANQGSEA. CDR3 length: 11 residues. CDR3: CSGASSYEQYF. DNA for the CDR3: TGCAGCGGTGCCTCCTCCTACGAGCAGTACTTC.

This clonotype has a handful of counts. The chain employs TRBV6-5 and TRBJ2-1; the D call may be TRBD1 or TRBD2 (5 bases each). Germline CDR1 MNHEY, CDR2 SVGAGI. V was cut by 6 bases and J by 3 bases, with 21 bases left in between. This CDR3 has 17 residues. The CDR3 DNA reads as TGTGCCAGCAGACGAGGGACGATCTCCCTCGTCTACAATGAGCAGTTCTTC. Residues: CASRRGTISLVYNEQFF.

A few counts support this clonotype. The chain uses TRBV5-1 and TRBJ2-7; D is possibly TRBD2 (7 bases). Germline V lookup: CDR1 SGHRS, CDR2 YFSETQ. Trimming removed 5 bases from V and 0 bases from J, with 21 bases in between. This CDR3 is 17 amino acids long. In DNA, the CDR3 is TGCGCCAGCAGTGGGGGGCCTAGCGGAAGGAGCTCCTACGAGCAGTACTTC. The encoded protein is CASSGGPSGRSSYEQYF.

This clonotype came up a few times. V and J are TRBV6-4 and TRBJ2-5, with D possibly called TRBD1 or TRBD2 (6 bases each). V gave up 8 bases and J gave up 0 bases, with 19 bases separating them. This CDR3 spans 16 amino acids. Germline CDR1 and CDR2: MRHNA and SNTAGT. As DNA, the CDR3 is TGTGCCAGCGGTGGGGGGCCAAACTTTTACCAAGAGACCCAGTACTTC. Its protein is CASGGGPNFYQETQYF.